This T cell receptor (beta chain) comes out of a study of CD8+CD57+ T cells in acquired aplastic anemia. Whole-study context: Sorted cells (CD4+ and CD8+) yielded DNA amounts that averaged approximately 3.1 ug. Study-wide points: The same twenty-nine CD8+ CDR3 sequences occurred in patients and in controls. CD8+ Simpson's diversity did not differ significantly between patients and controls.

CDR3 and TCR beta VDJ profiling relied on genomic DNA as the template. A single record per CDR3 protein comes from TCRdb applying MiXCR to the reads. The sample holds roughly 130,000 distinct CDR3 sequences, 48% seen once. As regards this clonotype: Its antigen is not identified.

CDR1 and CDR2 from the germline V gene are SGHTA and FQGNSA. The CDR3 covers 16 residues. V was shortened by 5 bases and J by 2 bases, with 17 bases between the two germline ends. The receptor's source is a human donor in good health, serving as a control. The specimen sequenced was sorted CD4+, CD8+, or CD8+CD57+ T cells (not recorded which) from PBMCs. The chain has TRBV7-2 and TRBJ2-3; perhaps D is TRBD1 or TRBD2 (5 bases each). The CDR3 DNA follows: TGTGCCAGCAGCGCATTCCCGGGACCTAACACAGATACGCAGTATTTT. As protein: CASSAFPGPNTDTQYF.